This T cell receptor (beta chain) originates from a study of blood T cell repertoires in COVID-19. Study information: Specimens from acute and convalescent COVID-19 originated in the United States, Italy and Spain.

The method was immunoSEQ multiplex PCR; TCRdb's version includes in-frame clones alone and lacks a portion of them. The sample contains more than 70,000 clones, 85% of which appear only once. Germline V lookup: CDR1 SGHNT, CDR2 YYREEE (reference sequence). This CDR3 spans 15 amino acids. The germline V and J ends were trimmed by 0 bases and 1 base, with 7 bases remaining between them. Sequencing was done on a sample of peripheral blood. The gene calls are TRBV5-4 and TRBJ2-2, with TRBD2 as a possible D gene (6 bases). The TCR originated in a man in his sixties with acute or convalescent COVID-19. The CDR3 coding sequence is TGTGCCAGCAGCTTGGTCGGGAGGAACACCGGGGAGCTGTTTTTT. It is translated as CASSLVGRNTGELFF.